This T cell receptor beta chain was documented in a study of blood T cell repertoires in COVID-19. TCRdb's table, derived via immunoSEQ multiplex PCR, lists solely in-frame clones and lacks some. The data contain around 480,000 clones, roughly 87% of them singletons. The CDR3 contains 16 residues. Germline CDR1 and CDR2: GTSNPN and SVGIG (reference sequence). The ends lost 2 bases at V and 3 bases at J; junction bases unmatched: 12. The clonotype originates from a woman between 18 and 30 years old who had recovered from COVID-19. The gene calls are TRBV30 and TRBJ1-1; 7 positions agree with TRBD1. Sequenced: PBMCs or T cells enriched from blood (not recorded which). Here the CDR3 DNA reads TGTGCCTGGAGTTCCCTAGGCAGGGGGGTCGACACTGAAGCTTTCTTT. It specifies CAWSSLGRGVDTEAFF.